These 10 T cell receptor beta chains share one sample of origin, sequenced in a study of neoadjuvant anti-PD-1 for oral cavity cancer. Some clones are missing from TCRdb's copy, which holds only in-frame ones; the method was immunoSEQ multiplex PCR. Among over 10,000 clones, roughly 60% were seen once, and the ten largest hold around 2%. Sequences were derived from PBMCs, sampled before nivolumab (anti-PD-1) treatment. The origin of the receptors is a person between 40 and 80 years old with oral cavity squamous cell carcinoma.

This rearrangement joins TRBV30 to TRBJ2-4, with D possibly TRBD2 on 6 matching bases. This CDR3 is built from 14 residues. Germline values: CDR1 GTSNPN, CDR2 SVGIG (reference sequence). V was clipped by 0 bases and J by 1 base, with 7 bases between them. The CDR3 protein is CAWSVRGAKNIQYF. In DNA, the CDR3 is TGTGCCTGGAGTGTACGGGGGGCCAAAAACATTCAGTACTTC.

V gene TRBV4-1 combines with J gene TRBJ2-1, with unresolved D. V was trimmed by 4 bases and J by 5 bases, leaving 12 bases between them. The germline V gene has CDR1 MGHRA and CDR2 YSYEKL. This CDR3 is built from 14 residues. The CDR3 coding sequence is TGCGCCAGCAGCCGAGAGTGGCCCCACAATGAGCAGTTCTTC. Protein product: CASSREWPHNEQFF.

V and J are TRBV7-9 and TRBJ1-4; the D is unclear. Germline V gives CDR1 SEHNR, CDR2 FQNEAQ (reference sequence). V lost 5 bases, J lost 0 bases, and 13 bases lay in between. The CDR3 spans 16 residues. DNA for the CDR3: TGTGCCAGCAGCCCCCGGCTGGGCGCAACTAATGAAAAACTGTTTTTT. Protein: CASSPRLGATNEKLFF.

The V call is TRBV19, the J call TRBJ2-7, with a possible D match to TRBD1 (5 bases). The CDR3 sequence is 15 residues long. The germline V gene encodes CDR1 LNHDA and CDR2 SQIVND (reference sequence). The V gene lost 8 bases and the J gene lost 1 base, with 18 bases spanning the gap. CDR3 amino acids: CASPTTPDKSYEQYF. CDR3 DNA: TGTGCCAGTCCCACCACCCCGGACAAGTCCTACGAGCAGTACTTC.

The CDR3 is CASSSLGQGGVYGYTF. CDR3 DNA: TGCGCCAGCAGCTCCCTTGGACAGGGTGGGGTTTATGGCTACACCTTC. The chain uses TRBV5-1 and TRBJ1-2, with TRBD1 identical over 8 bases. This CDR3 region has 16 residues. Germline V gene data show CDR1 as SGHRS and CDR2 as YFSETQ. J was trimmed by 5 bases and V by 3 bases; bases with no gene match: 12.

The chain has TRBV27 and TRBJ1-4, with 10 bases aligning to TRBD1. Per the germline V gene, CDR1 is MNHEY and CDR2 is SMNVEV (reference sequence). The CDR3 has 15 residues. The V gene end was trimmed by 6 bases and the J gene end by 6 bases; junction bases not matched to a gene: 7. CDR3 sequence: CASRRTGTGDEKLFF. CDR3 DNA sequence: TGTGCCAGCAGACGGACCGGGACAGGGGATGAAAAACTGTTTTTT. The full variable domain, in which reference TRBV27 and TRBJ1-4 provide the parts outside the CDR3, is EAQVTQNPRYLITVTGKKLTVTCSQNMNHEYMSWYRQDPGLGLRQIYYSMNVEVTDKGDVPEGYKVSRKEKRNFPLILESPSPNQTSLYFCASRRTGTGDEKLFFGSGTQLSVL.

This sequence joins TRBV9 and TRBJ2-5; possibly TRBD1 for D (6 bases). The V gene's germline CDR1 is SGDLS and CDR2 YYNGEE. The V and J ends lost 4 bases and 0 bases respectively, with 10 bases between them. This CDR3 region has 14 residues. CDR3 in DNA: TGTGCCAGCAGCTCCCGACAGGACCAAGAGACCCAGTACTTC. Its protein product is CASSSRQDQETQYF.

J is TRBJ2-2 and V is TRBV27; D possibly corresponds to TRBD2 (6 bases). The CDR3 length is 16 residues. Trimming left V 2 bases short and J 0 bases short, with 10 bases between. Per germline, CDR1 MNHEY and CDR2 SMNVEV (reference sequence). CDR3 region: CASSLNGGTNTGELFF. The CDR3 bases are TGTGCCAGCAGTTTAAATGGGGGGACGAACACCGGGGAGCTGTTTTTT.

The chain links TRBV12-5 to TRBJ2-5; D not certain. Deletions cut 5 bases from V and 5 bases from J, with 9 bases between. This CDR3 has 12 amino acids. Germline loops: CDR1 LGHNT, CDR2 FRNRAP. The CDR3 spells CASGTRWETQYF. CDR3 in DNA: TGTGCTAGTGGTACGAGGTGGGAGACCCAGTACTTC.

The chain couples TRBV28 to TRBJ2-1; 8 positions agree with TRBD2. Germline CDR1 MDHEN, CDR2 SYDVKM. This CDR3 is built from 16 residues. Germline trimming cut 6 bases from V and 6 bases from J; bases unmatched to any gene: 13. CDR3 amino acids: CASSRHPGLVSNEQFF. The CDR3 nucleotides are TGTGCCAGCAGCCGGCATCCGGGACTAGTTTCCAATGAGCAGTTCTTC.